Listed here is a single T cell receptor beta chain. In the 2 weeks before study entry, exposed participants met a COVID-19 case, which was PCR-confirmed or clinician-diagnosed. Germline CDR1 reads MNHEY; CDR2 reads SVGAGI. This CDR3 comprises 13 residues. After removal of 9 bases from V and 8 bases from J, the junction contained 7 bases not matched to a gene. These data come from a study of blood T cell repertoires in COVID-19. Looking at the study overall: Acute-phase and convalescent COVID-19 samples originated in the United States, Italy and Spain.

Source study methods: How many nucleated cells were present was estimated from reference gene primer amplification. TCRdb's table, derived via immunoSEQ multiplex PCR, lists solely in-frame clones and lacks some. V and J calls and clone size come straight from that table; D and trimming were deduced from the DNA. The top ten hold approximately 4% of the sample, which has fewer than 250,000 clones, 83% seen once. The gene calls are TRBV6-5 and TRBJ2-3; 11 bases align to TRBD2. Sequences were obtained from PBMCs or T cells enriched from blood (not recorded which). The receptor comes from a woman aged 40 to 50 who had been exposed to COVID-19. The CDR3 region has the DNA TGTGCCAGTGCGGGACTAGCGGCAGGTACGCAGTATTTT. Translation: CASAGLAAGTQYF.